This TCR beta chain derives from a study of graft-versus-host responses after intestinal transplantation. Study at large: All recipients got anti-thymocyte globulin induction, then tacrolimus and steroids for 2 to 3 years.

Germline V gives CDR1 MGHRA, CDR2 YSYEKL. This CDR3 spans 22 amino acids. The V and J ends lost 0 bases and 3 bases, in that order; junction bases with no gene match: 20. Measured with immunoSEQ multiplex PCR; TCRdb has only the in-frame clones, and not every one. Seen here are over 80,000 clones, roughly 82% observed once, and the top ten hold over 1.3%. The V gene is TRBV4-1, the J gene TRBJ2-7, with TRBD2 matching over 13 bases. The TCR was taken from a human patient who received an intestinal transplant, so some T cells may come from the graft donor. Sequenced material: PBMCs, taken 255 days after intestinal transplant. The CDR3 nucleotides are TGCGCCAGCAGCCAAGAGGACTGGGGGCGACTAGCGGGAGGCCTAGGGGTCTACGAGCAGTACTTC. The encoded protein is CASSQEDWGRLAGGLGVYEQYF.